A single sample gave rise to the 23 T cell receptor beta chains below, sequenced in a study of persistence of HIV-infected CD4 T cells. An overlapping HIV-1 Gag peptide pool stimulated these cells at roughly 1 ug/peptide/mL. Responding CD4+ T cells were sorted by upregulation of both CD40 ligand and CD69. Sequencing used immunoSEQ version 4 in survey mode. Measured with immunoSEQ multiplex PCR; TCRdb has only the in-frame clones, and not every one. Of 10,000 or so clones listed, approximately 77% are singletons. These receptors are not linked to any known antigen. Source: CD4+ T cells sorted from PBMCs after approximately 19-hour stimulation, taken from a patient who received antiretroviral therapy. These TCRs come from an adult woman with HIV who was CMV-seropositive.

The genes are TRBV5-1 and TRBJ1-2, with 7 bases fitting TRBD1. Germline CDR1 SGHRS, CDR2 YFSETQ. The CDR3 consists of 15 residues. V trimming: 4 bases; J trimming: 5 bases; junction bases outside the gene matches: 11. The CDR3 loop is CASSPQGPGGYGYTF. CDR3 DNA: TGCGCCAGCAGCCCACAGGGGCCGGGTGGTTATGGCTACACCTTC.

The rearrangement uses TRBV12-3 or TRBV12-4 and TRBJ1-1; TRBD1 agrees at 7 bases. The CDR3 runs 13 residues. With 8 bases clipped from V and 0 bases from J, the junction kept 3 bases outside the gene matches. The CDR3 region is CASGDSMNTEAFF. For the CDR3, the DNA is TGTGCCAGCGGGGACAGCATGAACACTGAAGCTTTCTTT.

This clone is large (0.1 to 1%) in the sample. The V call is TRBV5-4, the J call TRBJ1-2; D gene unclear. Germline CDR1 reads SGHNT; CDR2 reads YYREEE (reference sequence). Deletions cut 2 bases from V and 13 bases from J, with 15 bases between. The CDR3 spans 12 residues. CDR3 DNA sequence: TGTGCCAGCAGCTTAAGGACCACCAGACCCACCTTC. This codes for CASSLRTTRPTF.

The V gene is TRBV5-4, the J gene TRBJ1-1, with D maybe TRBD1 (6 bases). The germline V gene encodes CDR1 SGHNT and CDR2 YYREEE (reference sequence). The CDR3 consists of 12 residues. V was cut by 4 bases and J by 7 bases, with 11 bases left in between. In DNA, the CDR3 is TGTGCCAGCAGCGTACAGGGCCTTGAAGCTTTCTTT. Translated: CASSVQGLEAFF.

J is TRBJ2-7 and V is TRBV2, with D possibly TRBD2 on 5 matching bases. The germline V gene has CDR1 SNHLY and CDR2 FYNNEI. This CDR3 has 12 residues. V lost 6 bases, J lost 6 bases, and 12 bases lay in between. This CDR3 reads CASRVGGGEQYF. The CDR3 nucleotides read TGTGCCAGCAGGGTTGGAGGAGGCGAGCAGTACTTC. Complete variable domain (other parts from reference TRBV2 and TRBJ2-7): EPEVTQTPSHQVTQMGQEVILRCVPISNHLYFYWYRQILGQKVEFLVSFYNNEISEKSEIFDDQFSVERPDGSNFTLKIRSTKLEDSAMYFCASRVGGGEQYFGPGTRLTVT.

As DNA, the CDR3 is TGTGCTAGTGCCCCGGCCGGGCAGTTCTACGAGCAGTACTTC. Translated: CASAPAGQFYEQYF. J is TRBJ2-7 and V is TRBV12-5; D is uncertain. CDR1 and CDR2 (germline): LGHNT, FRNRAP. The germline V and J ends were trimmed by 7 bases and 3 bases, with 16 bases remaining between them. The CDR3 sequence is 14 residues long. Using reference TRBV12-5 and TRBJ2-7 for the parts outside the CDR3, the full variable domain is DARVTQTPRHKVTEMGQEVTMRCQPILGHNTVFWYRQTMMQGLELLAYFRNRAPLDDSGMPKDRFSAEMPDATLATLKIQPSEPRDSAVYFCASAPAGQFYEQYFGPGTRLTVT.

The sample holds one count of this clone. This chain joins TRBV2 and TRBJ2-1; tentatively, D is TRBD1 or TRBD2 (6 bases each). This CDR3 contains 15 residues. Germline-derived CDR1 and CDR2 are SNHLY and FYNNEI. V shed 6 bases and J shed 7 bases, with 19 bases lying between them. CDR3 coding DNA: TGTGCCAGCAGCCGCCTAGCGTGGAGGGGGAATGAGCAGTTCTTC. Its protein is CASSRLAWRGNEQFF. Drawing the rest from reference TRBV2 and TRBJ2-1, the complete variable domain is EPEVTQTPSHQVTQMGQEVILRCVPISNHLYFYWYRQILGQKVEFLVSFYNNEISEKSEIFDDQFSVERPDGSNFTLKIRSTKLEDSAMYFCASSRLAWRGNEQFFGPGTRLTVL.

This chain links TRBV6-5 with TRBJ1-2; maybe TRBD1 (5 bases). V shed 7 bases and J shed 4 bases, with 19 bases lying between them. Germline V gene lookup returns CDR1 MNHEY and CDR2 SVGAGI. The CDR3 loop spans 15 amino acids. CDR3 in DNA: TGTGCCAGCACCACGGGACCCGAGGCCACCTATGGCTACACCTTC. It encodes CASTTGPEATYGYTF.

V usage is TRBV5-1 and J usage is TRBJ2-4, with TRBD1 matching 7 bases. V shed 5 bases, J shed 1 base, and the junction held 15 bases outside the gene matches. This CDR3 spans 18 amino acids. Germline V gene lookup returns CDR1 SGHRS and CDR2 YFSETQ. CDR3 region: CASRPGQNGWSAKNIQYF. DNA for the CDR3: TGCGCCAGCAGACCGGGACAGAACGGGTGGTCGGCCAAAAACATTCAGTACTTC. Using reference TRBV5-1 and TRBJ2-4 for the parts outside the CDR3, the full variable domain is KAGVTQTPRYLIKTRGQQVTLSCSPISGHRSVSWYQQTPGQGLQFLFEYFSETQRNKGNFPGRFSGRQFSNSRSEMNVSTLELGDSALYLCASRPGQNGWSAKNIQYFGAGTRLSVL.

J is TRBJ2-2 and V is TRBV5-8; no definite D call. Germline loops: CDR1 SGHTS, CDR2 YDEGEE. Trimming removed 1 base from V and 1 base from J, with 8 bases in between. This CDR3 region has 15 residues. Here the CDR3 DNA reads TGTGCCAGCAGCTTGCGGATAAAGAACACCGGGGAGCTGTTTTTT. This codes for CASSLRIKNTGELFF. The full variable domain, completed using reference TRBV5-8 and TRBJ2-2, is EAGVTQSPTHLIKTRGQQATLRCSPISGHTSVYWYQQALGLGLQFLLWYDEGEERNRGNFPPRFSGRQFPNYSSELNVNALELEDSALYLCASSLRIKNTGELFFGEGSRLTVL.

CDR3 region: CASSLVIGTGEGEQFF. The CDR3 DNA follows: TGCGCCAGCAGCTTGGTTATCGGAACCGGGGAGGGTGAGCAGTTCTTC. This rearrangement joins TRBV5-1 to TRBJ2-1, with 7 nucleotides matching TRBD2. The junction had 12 bases not matched to a gene; V was cut back by 0 bases and J by 9 bases. The CDR3 spans 16 residues. The germline V gene has CDR1 SGHRS and CDR2 YFSETQ. The full variable domain, its missing parts supplied by reference TRBV5-1 and TRBJ2-1, is KAGVTQTPRYLIKTRGQQVTLSCSPISGHRSVSWYQQTPGQGLQFLFEYFSETQRNKGNFPGRFSGRQFSNSRSEMNVSTLELGDSALYLCASSLVIGTGEGEQFFGPGTRLTVL.

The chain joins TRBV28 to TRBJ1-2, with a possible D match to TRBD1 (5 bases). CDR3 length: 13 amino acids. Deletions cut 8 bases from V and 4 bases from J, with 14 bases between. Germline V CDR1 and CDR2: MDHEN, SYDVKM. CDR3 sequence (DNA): TGTGCCAGCTCAACCAGGGAGCTCTATGGCTACACCTTC. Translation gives CASSTRELYGYTF.

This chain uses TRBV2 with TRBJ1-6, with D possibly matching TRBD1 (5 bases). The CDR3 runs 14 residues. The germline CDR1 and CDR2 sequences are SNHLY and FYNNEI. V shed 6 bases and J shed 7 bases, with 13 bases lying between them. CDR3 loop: CASRGGFPNSPLHF. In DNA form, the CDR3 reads TGTGCCAGCAGGGGGGGGTTCCCGAATTCACCCCTCCACTTT.

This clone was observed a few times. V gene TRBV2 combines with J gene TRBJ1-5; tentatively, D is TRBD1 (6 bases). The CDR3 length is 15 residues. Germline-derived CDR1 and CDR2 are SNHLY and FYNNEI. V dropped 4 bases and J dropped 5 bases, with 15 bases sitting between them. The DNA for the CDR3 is TGTGCCAGCAGTGCCGACCGACAGGACTATCAGCCCCAGCATTTT. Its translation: CASSADRQDYQPQHF.

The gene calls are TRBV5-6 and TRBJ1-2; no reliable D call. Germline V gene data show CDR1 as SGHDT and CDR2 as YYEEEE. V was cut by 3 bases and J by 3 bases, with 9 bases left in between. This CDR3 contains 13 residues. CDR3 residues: CASSSWAHYGYTF. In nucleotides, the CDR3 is TGTGCCAGCAGCTCCTGGGCCCACTATGGCTACACCTTC.

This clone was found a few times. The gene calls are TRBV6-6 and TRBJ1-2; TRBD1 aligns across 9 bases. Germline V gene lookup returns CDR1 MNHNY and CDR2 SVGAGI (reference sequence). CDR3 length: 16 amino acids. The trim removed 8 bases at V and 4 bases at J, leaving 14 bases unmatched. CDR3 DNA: TGTGCCAGCCGAGGGTTAGACAGGGGGGAAGGCTATGGCTACACCTTC. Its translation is CASRGLDRGEGYGYTF.

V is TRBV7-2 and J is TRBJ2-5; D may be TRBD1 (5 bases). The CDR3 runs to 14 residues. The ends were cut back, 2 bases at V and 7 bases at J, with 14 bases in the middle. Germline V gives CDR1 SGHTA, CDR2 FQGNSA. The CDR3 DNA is TGTGCCAGCAGCTTAAATAGGCCCCAGGGGACCCAGTACTTC. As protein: CASSLNRPQGTQYF.

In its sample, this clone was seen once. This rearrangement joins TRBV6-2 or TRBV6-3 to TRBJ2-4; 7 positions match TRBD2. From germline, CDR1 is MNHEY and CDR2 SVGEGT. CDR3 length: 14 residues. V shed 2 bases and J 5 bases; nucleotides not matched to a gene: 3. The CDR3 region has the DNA TGTGCCAGCAGTTACGCGGGGGTCCAAAACATTCAGTACTTC. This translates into CASSYAGVQNIQYF.

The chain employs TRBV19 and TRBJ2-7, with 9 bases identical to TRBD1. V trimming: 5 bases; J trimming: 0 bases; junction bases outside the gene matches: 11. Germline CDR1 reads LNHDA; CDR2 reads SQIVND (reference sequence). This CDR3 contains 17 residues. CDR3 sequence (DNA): TGTGCCAGTAGTGTCCTAACCGGGACAGGGAGCTCCTACGAGCAGTACTTC. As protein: CASSVLTGTGSSYEQYF.

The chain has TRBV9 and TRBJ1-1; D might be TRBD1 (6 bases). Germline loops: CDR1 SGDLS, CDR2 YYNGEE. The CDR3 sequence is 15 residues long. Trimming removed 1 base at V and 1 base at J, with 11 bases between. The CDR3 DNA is TGTGCCAGCAGCGTACGGGGACACTCGAACACTGAAGCTTTCTTT. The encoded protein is CASSVRGHSNTEAFF.

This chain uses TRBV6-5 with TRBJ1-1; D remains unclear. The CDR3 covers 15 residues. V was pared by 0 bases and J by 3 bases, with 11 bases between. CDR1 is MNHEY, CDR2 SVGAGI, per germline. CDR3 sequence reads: CASSYSWLGDTEAFF. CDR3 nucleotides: TGTGCCAGCAGTTACTCGTGGTTGGGAGACACTGAAGCTTTCTTT.

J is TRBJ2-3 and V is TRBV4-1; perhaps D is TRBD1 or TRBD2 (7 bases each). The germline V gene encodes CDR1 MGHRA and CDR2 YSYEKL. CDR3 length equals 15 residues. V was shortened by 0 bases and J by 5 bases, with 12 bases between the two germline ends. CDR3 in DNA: TGCGCCAGCAGCCAAGAGGGCAGGGGGGGAGATACGCAGTATTTT. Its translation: CASSQEGRGGDTQYF.

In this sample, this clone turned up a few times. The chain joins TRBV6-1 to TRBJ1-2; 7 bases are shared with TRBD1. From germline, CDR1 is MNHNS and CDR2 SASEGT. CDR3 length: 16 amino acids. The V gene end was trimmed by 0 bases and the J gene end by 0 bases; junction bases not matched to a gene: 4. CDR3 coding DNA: TGTGCCAGCAGTGAAGCGTACGGGACAGCTAACTATGGCTACACCTTC. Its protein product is CASSEAYGTANYGYTF.